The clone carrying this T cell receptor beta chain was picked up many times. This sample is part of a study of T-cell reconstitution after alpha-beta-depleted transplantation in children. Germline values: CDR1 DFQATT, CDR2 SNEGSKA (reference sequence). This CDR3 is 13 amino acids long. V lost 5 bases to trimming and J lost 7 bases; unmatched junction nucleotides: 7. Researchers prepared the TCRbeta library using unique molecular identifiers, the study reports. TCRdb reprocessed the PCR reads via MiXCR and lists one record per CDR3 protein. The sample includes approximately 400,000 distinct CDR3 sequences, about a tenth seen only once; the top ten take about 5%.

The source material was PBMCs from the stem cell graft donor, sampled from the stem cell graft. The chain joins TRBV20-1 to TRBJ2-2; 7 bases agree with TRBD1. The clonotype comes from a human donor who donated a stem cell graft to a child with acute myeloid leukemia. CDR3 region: CSARQGGGGELFF. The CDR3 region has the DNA TGCAGTGCTCGACAGGGTGGGGGCGGGGAGCTGTTTTTT.